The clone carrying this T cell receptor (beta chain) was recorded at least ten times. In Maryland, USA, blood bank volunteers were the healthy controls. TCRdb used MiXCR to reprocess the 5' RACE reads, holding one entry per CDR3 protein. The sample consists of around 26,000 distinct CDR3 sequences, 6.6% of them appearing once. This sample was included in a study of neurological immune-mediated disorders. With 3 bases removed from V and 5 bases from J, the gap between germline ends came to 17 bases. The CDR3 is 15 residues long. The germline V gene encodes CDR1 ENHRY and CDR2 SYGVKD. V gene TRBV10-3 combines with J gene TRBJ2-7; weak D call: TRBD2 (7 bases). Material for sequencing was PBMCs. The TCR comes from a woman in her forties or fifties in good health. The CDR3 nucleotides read TGTGCCATCAGTGAATCGAGGGGGGGCTTGAACGAGCAGTACTTC. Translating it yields CAISESRGGLNEQYF.